This T cell receptor (beta chain) was captured by sequencing in a study of cytomegalovirus exposure and HLA in healthy donors. Study-wide results and limits: The study assumed roughly uniform donor sequencing depth for presence/absence analyses. Across HLA loci, a later analysis found differing TCR association rates, with DRB1 most and HLA-C fewest. High specificity and sensitivity for cytomegalovirus status were reported for the classifier.

This PCR relied on a set of 60 Vbeta primers and 13 Jbeta primers. Authors' analysis steps: Among the unique TCR beta chains that a later analysis counted, about 81 million in all, 10 million to 11 million were shared. Clones were sequenced by immunoSEQ multiplex PCR, and TCRdb holds only the in-frame ones, with some missing. Clone size and V and J calls were adopted from that table, with D and trimming inferred from the DNA. In the table there are tens of thousands of clones, 75% to 85% of which are singletons. The CDR3 is 13 amino acids. Trimming took 5 bases from V and 12 from J, leaving 20 bases between them. Looked up from germline, CDR1 is MNHEY and CDR2 is SVGAGI. Concerning this clone: Its specificity is unknown.

The source of this sequence is a man between 50 and 59 years old in good health and CMV-seropositive. The rearrangement joins TRBV6-5 to TRBJ2-7; a possible D gene is TRBD1 (6 bases). Source material: PBMCs. This CDR3 reads CASSKNRDTQRYF. For the CDR3, the DNA is TGTGCCAGCAGTAAAAACCGGGACACACAACGGTACTTC.